This T cell receptor (beta chain) was obtained from a study of lymphopenia after photon versus proton radiotherapy. Trimming stripped 6 bases from V and 4 bases from J, with 13 bases between. Germline CDR1 reads MNHEY; CDR2 reads SMNVEV (reference sequence). The CDR3 length is 13 residues. Clones were read by immunoSEQ multiplex PCR, and TCRdb kept only the in-frame ones, dropping some. The sample shows some 26,000 clones, 80% to 85% of them seen only once. V usage is TRBV27 and J usage is TRBJ2-7, with a tentative D call TRBD2 (5 bases). The sample was peripheral blood, taken from a patient treated with photon-based radiotherapy. The receptor comes from a woman between 45 and 65 years old with pancreatic cancer. CDR3 residues: CASSYTSRYEQYF. DNA for the CDR3: TGTGCCAGCAGCTATACTAGTAGGTACGAGCAGTACTTC.